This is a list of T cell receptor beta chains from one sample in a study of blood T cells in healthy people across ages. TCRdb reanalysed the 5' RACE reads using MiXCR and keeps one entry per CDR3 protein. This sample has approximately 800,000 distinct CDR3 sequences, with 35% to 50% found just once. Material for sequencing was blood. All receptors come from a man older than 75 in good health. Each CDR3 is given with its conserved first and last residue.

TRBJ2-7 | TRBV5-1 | CASSRGEAYEQYF
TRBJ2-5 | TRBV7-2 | CASSRTGYSQETQYF
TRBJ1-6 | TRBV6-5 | CASSYSWDSMLQNYNSPLHF
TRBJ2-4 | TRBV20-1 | CSARDQLAGMTKNIQYF
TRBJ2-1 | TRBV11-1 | CAGSETANNEQFF
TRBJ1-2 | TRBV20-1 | CSAPSVRGGYGYTF
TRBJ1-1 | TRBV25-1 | CASSGTGGAYTEAFF
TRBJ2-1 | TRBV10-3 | CAISESRRGKGFRNEQFF
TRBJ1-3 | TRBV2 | CASSRVSGNTIYF
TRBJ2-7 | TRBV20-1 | CSAPRASGNEQYF
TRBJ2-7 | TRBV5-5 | CTSSLMGLAGAYEQYF
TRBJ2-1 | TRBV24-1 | CATSAPTPLAVSSYNEQFF
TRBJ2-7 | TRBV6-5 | CASSYQVGYYEQYF
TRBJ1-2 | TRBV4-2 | CASSQVLGIYGYTF
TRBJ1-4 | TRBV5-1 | CASSKGQGATNEKLFF
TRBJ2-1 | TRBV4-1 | CASSQALAHNNEQFF
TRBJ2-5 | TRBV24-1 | CATSDPGLAGYTSQETQYF
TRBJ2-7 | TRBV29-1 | CSVGAGIDEQYF
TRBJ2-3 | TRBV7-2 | CASSLVIDRDRDTQYF
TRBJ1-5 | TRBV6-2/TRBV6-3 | CASSYSSGTDQPQHF
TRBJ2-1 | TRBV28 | CASSPQGALAGYNEQFF
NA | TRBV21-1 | CASSKRGSGRAPIREQYF
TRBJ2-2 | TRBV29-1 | CSVTGGLGTGELFF
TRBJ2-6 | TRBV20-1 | CSAIGQGLTGANVLTF
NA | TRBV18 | CASSPGTSGAYNEQYF
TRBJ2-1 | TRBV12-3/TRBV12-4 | CASSLPLAGGERGSYNEQFF
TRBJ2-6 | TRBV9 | CASSVEPPRHSGANVLTF
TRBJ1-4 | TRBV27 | CASSLAPGETNEKLFF
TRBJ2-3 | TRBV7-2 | CASSSRQTDTQYF
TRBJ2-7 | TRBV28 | CASSFSNSYEQYF
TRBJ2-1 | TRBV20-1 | CSASPGGASNEQFF
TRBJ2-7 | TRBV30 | CAWTRTGGNYEQYF
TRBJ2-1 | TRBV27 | CASISVAGAYNEQFF
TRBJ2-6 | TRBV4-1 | CASSQASWESGANVLTF
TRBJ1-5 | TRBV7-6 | CASSLAGQGIQPQHF
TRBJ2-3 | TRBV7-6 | CASSLGGGIPHIDTQYF
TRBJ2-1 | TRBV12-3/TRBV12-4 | CASSTDLADSSYNEQFF
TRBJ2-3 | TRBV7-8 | CASSRFRDRRTDTQYF
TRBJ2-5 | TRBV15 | CATNRAQGADEQYF
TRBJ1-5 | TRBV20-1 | CSARSGTVNQPQHF
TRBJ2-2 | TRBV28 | CASSPSSPTGELFF
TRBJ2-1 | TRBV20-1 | CSASPAGGIGNEQFF
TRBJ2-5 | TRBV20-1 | CSAPPPSSPLWGETQYF
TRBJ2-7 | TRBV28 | CASSLMDRSYEQYF